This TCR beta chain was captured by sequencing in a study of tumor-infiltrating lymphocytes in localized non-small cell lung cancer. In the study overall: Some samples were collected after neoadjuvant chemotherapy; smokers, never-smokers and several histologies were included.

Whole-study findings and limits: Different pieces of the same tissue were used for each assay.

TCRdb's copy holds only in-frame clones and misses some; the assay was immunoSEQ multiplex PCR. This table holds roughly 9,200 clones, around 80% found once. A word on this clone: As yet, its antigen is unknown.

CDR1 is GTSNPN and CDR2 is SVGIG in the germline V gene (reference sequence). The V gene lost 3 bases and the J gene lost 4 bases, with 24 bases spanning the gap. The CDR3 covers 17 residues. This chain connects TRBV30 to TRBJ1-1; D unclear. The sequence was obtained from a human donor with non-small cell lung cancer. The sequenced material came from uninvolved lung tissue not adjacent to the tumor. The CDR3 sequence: CAWSPVTARERGTEAFF. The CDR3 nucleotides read TGTGCCTGGAGCCCGGTGACTGCGCGGGAGCGAGGCACTGAAGCTTTCTTT.